This is a list of T cell receptor beta chains from one sample in a study of shared T cell receptors in the human thymus. Clones were read by immunoSEQ multiplex PCR, and TCRdb kept only the in-frame ones, dropping some. Of 540,000 or so clones in the sample, about four fifths were seen once. This sample also appeared in a second study, on human thymus T cells.

The sample consisted of thymocytes. The receptors were sampled from a boy under two years old with a congenital heart defect. Both conserved end residues are part of each CDR3. D genes are given only for firm matches. Only part of the rows carry a size: once, few, many, or a class if the clone is expanded.

V,J,size,D,DNA,CDR3
TRBV10-3,TRBJ2-7,NA,NA,TGTGCCATCAGTGAGGGGAGACTCATCTCCTACGAGCAGTACTTC,CAISEGRLISYEQYF
TRBV5-6,TRBJ2-1,NA,NA,TGTGCCAGCAGCTTGAGGATGCGGTTCTACAATGAGCAGTTCTTC,CASSLRMRFYNEQFF
TRBV6-4,TRBJ2-4,NA,TRBD1,TGTGCCAGCAGTGACTCGATAAACAGGGGCATTCAGTACTTC,CASSDSINRGIQYF
TRBV7-9,TRBJ2-7,NA,NA,TGTGCCAGCAGGGCGGAGCGGACCTGGGGCGAGCAGTACTTC,CASRAERTWGEQYF
TRBV7-3,TRBJ1-4,NA,NA,TGTGCCACCGAGAAAGTTGGGAGTGAAAAACTGTTTTTT,CATEKVGSEKLFF
TRBV11-2,TRBJ2-7,NA,TRBD1,TGTGCCAGCAGCTTAATGACAGGGGCCCCTAGGTACGAGCAGTACTTC,CASSLMTGAPRYEQYF
TRBV29-1,TRBJ2-6,NA,NA,TGCAGCGTTGTGGGGCCTGGGGCCAACGTCCTGACTTTC,CSVVGPGANVLTF
TRBV7-2,TRBJ2-5,NA,NA,TGTGCCAGCAGCTTCGGCAGGGGCCCAGCAAAAGAGACCCAGTACTTC,CASSFGRGPAKETQYF
TRBV7-4,TRBJ2-1,NA,TRBD2,TGTGCCAGCAGCTATGGGGGAGCGGGAGAGTATGAGCAGTTCTTC,CASSYGGAGEYEQFF
TRBV6-5,TRBJ2-6,few,NA,TGTGCCAGCAGCTCAGGGATATCGGGGGCCAACGTCCTGACTTTC,CASSSGISGANVLTF
TRBV4-3,TRBJ2-7,NA,TRBD1,TGCGCCAGCAGCCCCCCACGCCGGGACAGGGGGTACTACGAGCAGTACTTC,CASSPPRRDRGYYEQYF
TRBV20-1,TRBJ1-2,NA,NA,TGCAGTGCTAGAGATCGGGATGAGCGCACCTTC,CSARDRDERTF
TRBV27,TRBJ1-5,NA,NA,TGTGCCAGCAGTTTAAAAGGGGGAAGAAGGAGCAATCAGCCCCAGCATTTT,CASSLKGGRRSNQPQHF
TRBV5-1,TRBJ1-3,few,NA,TGCGCCAGCAGCTCGGGTGGAAACACCATATATTTT,CASSSGGNTIYF
TRBV7-2,TRBJ2-1,NA,TRBD2,TGTGCCAGCAATAGGGGCAGGGCTAGCGGGAATGAGCAGTTCTTC,CASNRGRASGNEQFF
TRBV11-2,TRBJ2-1,NA,TRBD2,TGTGCCAGCAGCAAGGGACAGACTTTAGCGGGAGGGCCCTCCAATGAGCAGTTCTTC,CASSKGQTLAGGPSNEQFF
TRBV11-2,TRBJ1-3,few,TRBD1,TGTGCCAGCAGCTTCGACTACAGGGGAAGTGCGGGAAACACCATATATTTT,CASSFDYRGSAGNTIYF
TRBV29-1,TRBJ2-3,NA,TRBD2,TGCAGCGGGGGACTAGCGGGAGACTGCGGCACAGATACGCAGTATTTT,CSGGLAGDCGTDTQYF
TRBV7-6,TRBJ2-1,NA,TRBD2,TGTGCCAGCAGCTTGGCACTAGCGGCCCACAATGAGCAGTTCTTC,CASSLALAAHNEQFF
TRBV10-2,TRBJ2-3,NA,NA,TGCGCCAGCATCCCGGGACTGGGCACAGATACGCAGTATTTT,CASIPGLGTDTQYF
TRBV5-6,TRBJ2-7,NA,NA,TGTGCCAGCAGTTCGTTTCGATCGAGCGAGAGCTCCTACGAGCAGTACTTC,CASSSFRSSESSYEQYF
TRBV9,TRBJ2-1,once,NA,TGTGCCAGCAGCCCTGGTTTCGGGAGAGCCTACAATGAGCAGTTCTTC,CASSPGFGRAYNEQFF
TRBV28,TRBJ2-1,NA,NA,TGTGCCAGCAGTACGACGAAGGGAGATGAGTACAATGAGCAGTTCTTC,CASSTTKGDEYNEQFF
TRBV28,TRBJ1-1,NA,NA,TGTGCCCCTTGGCCAGAAGCTTTCTTT,CAPWPEAFF
TRBV5-1,TRBJ2-3,NA,NA,TGCGCCAGCGGGGGCAGGGGAATGGATACGCAGTATTTT,CASGGRGMDTQYF
TRBV9,TRBJ1-1,NA,NA,TGTGCCAGCAACGCAGGGTTTCGAAGAACTGAAGCTTTCTTT,CASNAGFRRTEAFF
TRBV4-1,TRBJ2-2,NA,TRBD1,TGCGCCAGCAGCCAAGTGAGGGGGAACAGGGGGCAGGGGGTCGGCACCGGGGAGCTGTTTTTT,CASSQVRGNRGQGVGTGELFF
TRBV30,TRBJ1-2,NA,TRBD1,TGTGCCTGGCGCTATCGGGACAGGGGATTCTATGGCTACACCTTC,CAWRYRDRGFYGYTF
TRBV29-1,TRBJ2-3,NA,TRBD2,TGCAGCGTCACACCAGCTAGCGGGCCCACAGATACGCAGTATTTT,CSVTPASGPTDTQYF
TRBV2,TRBJ1-5,NA,NA,TGTGCCAGCAGTCAACACCAAGCGGGACCGAAGCCGGCTTATAGCAATCAGCCCCAGCATTTT,CASSQHQAGPKPAYSNQPQHF
TRBV5-1,TRBJ2-7,NA,TRBD2,TGCGCCAGCAGCTCGGGGGGGAGGAGGGAACCCTACGAGCAGTACTTC,CASSSGGRREPYEQYF
TRBV6-1,TRBJ1-3,NA,NA,TGTGCCAGCAGTGAAGGGCGGAGCAGAGGAAACACCATATATTTT,CASSEGRSRGNTIYF
TRBV10-1,TRBJ2-4,few,NA,TGCGCCAGGTTGACGGGAAGGATAACACTAGCCAAAAACATTCAGTACTTC,CARLTGRITLAKNIQYF
TRBV2,TRBJ2-7,NA,TRBD2,TGTGCCAGCAGTACTTGGCGGGAGGGCCTGGTGCACGAGCAGTACTTC,CASSTWREGLVHEQYF
TRBV28,TRBJ2-7,NA,TRBD1,TGTGCCAGCAGTTTACAGGGGGCGCAGAACGAGCAGTACTTC,CASSLQGAQNEQYF
TRBV4-3,TRBJ2-1,once,TRBD2,TGCGCCAGCAGCCATGTAGAGCTAGCGGGACCCAATGAGCAGTTCTTC,CASSHVELAGPNEQFF
TRBV5-1,TRBJ2-1,once,NA,TGCGCCAGCAGCTTGGGTCGGGACAATGAGCAGTTCTTC,CASSLGRDNEQFF